These T cell receptor beta chains were read from a single sample in a study of blood T cell repertoires in COVID-19. Data came from immunoSEQ multiplex PCR; TCRdb stores just in-frame clones and leaves some out. Of 200,000 to 250,000 clones in the sample, roughly 84% were seen once. Input material: peripheral blood. The receptors were sampled from a man aged 50 to 59 with active or convalescent COVID-19. CDR3s include the opening cysteine and the closing phenylalanine or tryptophan. The order of the fields is CDR3 DNA, CDR3 protein, V gene, J gene, clone size, D gene. A D gene is named only where the DNA matches it firmly. Expanded clones get a size class; other rows say once, few or many, or leave the size out.

CDR3 DNA: TGCAGCGTTGAAGCCCGGGGACAGGGGGACACCGGGGAGCTGTTTTTT
CDR3 protein: CSVEARGQGDTGELFF
V gene: TRBV29-1
J gene: TRBJ2-2
clone size: NA
D gene: TRBD1

CDR3 DNA: TGTGCCAGCAGCCGGGGCTATGGCTACACCTTC
CDR3 protein: CASSRGYGYTF
V gene: TRBV12-3/TRBV12-4
J gene: TRBJ1-2
clone size: NA
D gene: NA

CDR3 DNA: TGTGCCAGCAGTTTATCCGCATCGGGGTTGAATGGCTACACCTTC
CDR3 protein: CASSLSASGLNGYTF
V gene: TRBV28
J gene: TRBJ1-2
clone size: once
D gene: NA

CDR3 DNA: TGTGCCAGCAGCGTGGGACAGATTAGCAATCAGCCCCAGCATTTT
CDR3 protein: CASSVGQISNQPQHF
V gene: TRBV6-5
J gene: TRBJ1-5
clone size: NA
D gene: TRBD1

CDR3 DNA: TGTGCCACCAGTGAGCTGCGGGGGGCCGGCACAGATACGCAGTATTTT
CDR3 protein: CATSELRGAGTDTQYF
V gene: TRBV24-1
J gene: TRBJ2-3
clone size: few
D gene: TRBD2

CDR3 DNA: TGTGCCAGCAGCCCCACCGGGACTTACTACGAGCAGTACTTC
CDR3 protein: CASSPTGTYYEQYF
V gene: TRBV5-4
J gene: TRBJ2-7
clone size: NA
D gene: NA

CDR3 DNA: TGTGCCAGCAGTTTCAGGGGGAACACTGAAGCTTTCTTT
CDR3 protein: CASSFRGNTEAFF
V gene: TRBV12-3/TRBV12-4
J gene: TRBJ1-1
clone size: few
D gene: NA

CDR3 DNA: TGTGCCAGCAGTTACCATGTCTCGGGGGAAAAACTGTTTTTT
CDR3 protein: CASSYHVSGEKLFF
V gene: TRBV28
J gene: TRBJ1-4
clone size: NA
D gene: NA

CDR3 DNA: TGCGCCAGCAGCGCGGACACCCAGAACACTGAAGCTTTCTTT
CDR3 protein: CASSADTQNTEAFF
V gene: TRBV5-1
J gene: TRBJ1-1
clone size: NA
D gene: NA

CDR3 DNA: TGTGCCAGCAGCTCCCCCCTAGAAGGCTACACCTTC
CDR3 protein: CASSSPLEGYTF
V gene: TRBV7-2
J gene: TRBJ1-2
clone size: NA
D gene: NA

CDR3 DNA: TGTGCCAGCAGTTTAGAGACAGGGGGCTCTGGAAACACCATATATTTT
CDR3 protein: CASSLETGGSGNTIYF
V gene: TRBV28
J gene: TRBJ1-3
clone size: NA
D gene: TRBD1

CDR3 DNA: TGCGCCAGCAGCCAGGGTGGGAACACTGAAGCTTTCTTT
CDR3 protein: CASSQGGNTEAFF
V gene: TRBV5-1
J gene: TRBJ1-1
clone size: NA
D gene: NA

CDR3 DNA: TGTGCCTGGAGTGGAGGAGGGGCGGAGCCCCAGCATTTT
CDR3 protein: CAWSGGGAEPQHF
V gene: TRBV30
J gene: TRBJ1-5
clone size: NA
D gene: NA

CDR3 DNA: TGTGCCAGCAGCCCGTGGGGTGAGGGAAGCTCTGGAAACACCATATATTTT
CDR3 protein: CASSPWGEGSSGNTIYF
V gene: TRBV7-8
J gene: TRBJ1-3
clone size: few
D gene: NA

CDR3 DNA: TGTGCCAGAAGCCTGACTATCTCTGGCACAGATACGCAGTATTTT
CDR3 protein: CARSLTISGTDTQYF
V gene: TRBV5-3
J gene: TRBJ2-3
clone size: once
D gene: NA

CDR3 DNA: TGCGCCAGCAGCTTGGAAGGCAGGGAGGATTCACCCCTCCACTTT
CDR3 protein: CASSLEGREDSPLHF
V gene: TRBV5-1
J gene: TRBJ1-6
clone size: few
D gene: NA

CDR3 DNA: TGTGCCAGCAGCTTAGTTACTAGGCTTTACGAGCAGTACTTC
CDR3 protein: CASSLVTRLYEQYF
V gene: TRBV7-2
J gene: TRBJ2-7
clone size: few
D gene: NA

CDR3 DNA: TGTGCCAGCAAGGGCAGGGGAGGTAGCGGGGGTCAAGAGACCCAGTACTTC
CDR3 protein: CASKGRGGSGGQETQYF
V gene: TRBV2
J gene: TRBJ2-5
clone size: NA
D gene: TRBD2

CDR3 DNA: TGTGCCAGCAGCCTCCGGGACTCAGCCGAGGATACGCAGTATTTT
CDR3 protein: CASSLRDSAEDTQYF
V gene: TRBV7-2
J gene: TRBJ2-3
clone size: NA
D gene: NA

CDR3 DNA: TGCGCCAGCCGATCGGGGGAGGGCCTCGACACCGGGGAGCTGTTTTTT
CDR3 protein: CASRSGEGLDTGELFF
V gene: TRBV10-1
J gene: TRBJ2-2
clone size: NA
D gene: TRBD2

CDR3 DNA: TGTGCCAGCAGCCAAGATCGGGGGGAAGGAAATCAGCCCCAGCATTTT
CDR3 protein: CASSQDRGEGNQPQHF
V gene: TRBV4-2
J gene: TRBJ1-5
clone size: NA
D gene: NA

CDR3 DNA: TGCGCCAGCAGCCAGGGACTTGTCTACGAGCAGTACTTC
CDR3 protein: CASSQGLVYEQYF
V gene: TRBV4-1
J gene: TRBJ2-7
clone size: few
D gene: NA

CDR3 DNA: TGTGCCAGCAGCCAACGACAGGACCGCACAGATACGCAGTATTTT
CDR3 protein: CASSQRQDRTDTQYF
V gene: TRBV7-9
J gene: TRBJ2-3
clone size: NA
D gene: NA

CDR3 DNA: TGTGCCAGTAGTATACAGGCAGGCAATCAGCCCCAGCATTTT
CDR3 protein: CASSIQAGNQPQHF
V gene: TRBV19
J gene: TRBJ1-5
clone size: NA
D gene: NA

CDR3 DNA: TGTGCCAGCAGTAGCGGACTCTGGGCAGATACGCAGTATTTT
CDR3 protein: CASSSGLWADTQYF
V gene: TRBV6-2/TRBV6-3
J gene: TRBJ2-3
clone size: NA
D gene: NA

CDR3 DNA: TGTGCCAGCATAAGAGGGGGCGCGACTAATGAAAAACTGTTTTTT
CDR3 protein: CASIRGGATNEKLFF
V gene: TRBV28
J gene: TRBJ1-4
clone size: NA
D gene: TRBD1

CDR3 DNA: TGTGCCAGCTCAAGCCCGACAGGTCTTTACGAGACCCAGTACTTC
CDR3 protein: CASSSPTGLYETQYF
V gene: TRBV18
J gene: TRBJ2-5
clone size: NA
D gene: NA

CDR3 DNA: TGTGCCAGCAGTTTATGGGACAGGGCCAAGGACTATGGCTACACCTTC
CDR3 protein: CASSLWDRAKDYGYTF
V gene: TRBV28
J gene: TRBJ1-2
clone size: NA
D gene: TRBD1

CDR3 DNA: TGTGCCAGCAGCCGGGGACTAGCGGGAGTAGAGACCCAGTACTTC
CDR3 protein: CASSRGLAGVETQYF
V gene: TRBV6-5
J gene: TRBJ2-5
clone size: NA
D gene: TRBD2

CDR3 DNA: TGTGCCAGCAGTCCTACACCGGGATTTTCCTACAATGAGCAGTTCTTC
CDR3 protein: CASSPTPGFSYNEQFF
V gene: TRBV27
J gene: TRBJ2-1
clone size: NA
D gene: NA

CDR3 DNA: TGTGCCAGCAGCCCGACTAGCGGGGCTCGGGATACGCAGTATTTT
CDR3 protein: CASSPTSGARDTQYF
V gene: TRBV5-4
J gene: TRBJ2-3
clone size: once
D gene: TRBD2

CDR3 DNA: TGTGCCAGCAGCTCGGACGGGAGCTATGGCTACACCTTC
CDR3 protein: CASSSDGSYGYTF
V gene: TRBV5-4
J gene: TRBJ1-2
clone size: NA
D gene: NA

CDR3 DNA: TGTGCCAGCAGCCAATGGCTCGACAATGAGCAGTTCTTC
CDR3 protein: CASSQWLDNEQFF
V gene: TRBV3-1/TRBV3-2
J gene: TRBJ2-1
clone size: NA
D gene: NA

CDR3 DNA: TGTGCCAGCAGTGGGGAGGGACAGGGCGCAGATACGCAGTATTTT
CDR3 protein: CASSGEGQGADTQYF
V gene: TRBV2
J gene: TRBJ2-3
clone size: NA
D gene: TRBD1

CDR3 DNA: TGTGCCAGCAATCCGGACAGGTTAAATTCACCCCTCCACTTT
CDR3 protein: CASNPDRLNSPLHF
V gene: TRBV6-5
J gene: TRBJ1-6
clone size: NA
D gene: TRBD1

CDR3 DNA: TGTGCCAGTAGTATAGGAGGCAGGGTTTCCGACGAGCAGTACTTT
CDR3 protein: CASSIGGRVSDEQYF
V gene: TRBV19
J gene: TRBJ2-7
clone size: NA
D gene: NA

CDR3 DNA: TGTGCCAGCAGTTCCTCGTACCAAGAGACCCAGTACTTC
CDR3 protein: CASSSSYQETQYF
V gene: TRBV27
J gene: TRBJ2-5
clone size: NA
D gene: NA

CDR3 DNA: TGTGCCAGCAGCCCACCCGGGACAAACAGAAACTATGGCTACACCTTC
CDR3 protein: CASSPPGTNRNYGYTF
V gene: TRBV5-4
J gene: TRBJ1-2
clone size: NA
D gene: NA

CDR3 DNA: TGTGCCAGCAGCACCCGTAGGACTAGCGGGAGCACAGATACGCAGTATTTT
CDR3 protein: CASSTRRTSGSTDTQYF
V gene: TRBV3-1/TRBV3-2
J gene: TRBJ2-3
clone size: NA
D gene: TRBD2

CDR3 DNA: TGTGCCAGCAGCCGGACAGGGAATAATGAAAAACTGTTTTTT
CDR3 protein: CASSRTGNNEKLFF
V gene: TRBV5-5
J gene: TRBJ1-4
clone size: NA
D gene: TRBD1

CDR3 DNA: TGTGCCAGCAGCCAAGGATTCCGAGCGGGGGAGCTAACCGGGGAGCTGTTTTTT
CDR3 protein: CASSQGFRAGELTGELFF
V gene: TRBV14
J gene: TRBJ2-2
clone size: NA
D gene: TRBD2

CDR3 DNA: TGTGCCAGCAGCTCCTCCGGACAGGAGAACACTGAAGCTTTCTTT
CDR3 protein: CASSSSGQENTEAFF
V gene: TRBV11-2
J gene: TRBJ1-1
clone size: NA
D gene: TRBD1

CDR3 DNA: TGTGCCAGCAGCTCTAGGACAGGGAAGGCTGAGACCCAGTACTTC
CDR3 protein: CASSSRTGKAETQYF
V gene: TRBV28
J gene: TRBJ2-5
clone size: NA
D gene: TRBD1

CDR3 DNA: TGTGCCAGCTCACCGACGGGGGGGCAGGCCCCTGAAGCTTTCTTT
CDR3 protein: CASSPTGGQAPEAFF
V gene: TRBV18
J gene: TRBJ1-1
clone size: NA
D gene: NA

CDR3 DNA: TGTGCCATCAGTGAGTCGTGGTCCTCTAAAGAGGGCTACACCTTC
CDR3 protein: CAISESWSSKEGYTF
V gene: TRBV10-3
J gene: TRBJ1-2
clone size: few
D gene: NA

CDR3 DNA: TGTGCCAGCTCATCTGTCAGCGGGGCCCTTTCCGGGGAGCTGTTTTTT
CDR3 protein: CASSSVSGALSGELFF
V gene: TRBV18
J gene: TRBJ2-2
clone size: NA
D gene: TRBD2

CDR3 DNA: TGTGCCAGCAGCCAACGGTACGAGCAGTACTTC
CDR3 protein: CASSQRYEQYF
V gene: TRBV14
J gene: TRBJ2-7
clone size: once
D gene: NA

CDR3 DNA: TGTGCCAGCACCCCCCGGGGAGGGCCCACCGGGGAGCTGTTTTTT
CDR3 protein: CASTPRGGPTGELFF
V gene: TRBV28
J gene: TRBJ2-2
clone size: NA
D gene: TRBD2

CDR3 DNA: TGTGCCACCCGGGTCGGAGCGCGGGACAATCAGCCCCAGCATTTT
CDR3 protein: CATRVGARDNQPQHF
V gene: TRBV15
J gene: TRBJ1-5
clone size: once
D gene: NA

CDR3 DNA: TGTGCCAGCAGTGAATTAACAGCCGTGAACACTGAAGCTTTCTTT
CDR3 protein: CASSELTAVNTEAFF
V gene: TRBV6-1
J gene: TRBJ1-1
clone size: NA
D gene: NA

CDR3 DNA: TGCAGTGCTAGTACAGGGGAGCCCACTGAAGCTTTCTTT
CDR3 protein: CSASTGEPTEAFF
V gene: TRBV20-1
J gene: TRBJ1-1
clone size: NA
D gene: TRBD1

CDR3 DNA: TGCGCCAGCAGCCGTTCTTCTAACTATGGCTACACCTTC
CDR3 protein: CASSRSSNYGYTF
V gene: TRBV4-1
J gene: TRBJ1-2
clone size: NA
D gene: NA

CDR3 DNA: TGTGCCAGCAGCTTAGGTGGTCGGGGGGGGCCGGAGGAGACCCAGTACTTC
CDR3 protein: CASSLGGRGGPEETQYF
V gene: TRBV7-9
J gene: TRBJ2-5
clone size: NA
D gene: TRBD2

CDR3 DNA: TGCGCCAGCAGCCAGGACAGGGCCGGCGATGGCTACACCTTC
CDR3 protein: CASSQDRAGDGYTF
V gene: TRBV4-3
J gene: TRBJ1-2
clone size: many
D gene: TRBD1